A selection of T cell receptor beta chains follows, all from one sample in a study of T cells after yellow fever vaccination. TCRdb analysed the 5' RACE reads with MiXCR anew, one entry per CDR3 protein. The sample lists 450,000 to 550,000 distinct CDR3 sequences, just over 20% occurring once. The sample here was PBMCs, taken roughly 20 days after the first yellow fever vaccination. The receptor source for this set is a man younger than 30 who received the YFV17D yellow fever vaccine. The CDR3 runs from the conserved cysteine through the conserved F or W. The D gene is left open where the match is weak. Some rows have no size entry. The others give once, few or many, or a class for an expanded clone.

V,size,D,J,DNA,CDR3
TRBV25-1,NA,NA,TRBJ2-3,TGTGCCAGCTCCTGGGACTCTCAGGGGGGCCCCACAGATACGCAGTATTTT,CASSWDSQGGPTDTQYF
TRBV7-8,few,NA,TRBJ1-2,TGTGCCAGCAGCCCCGGGGGGGGGCTGAACTATGGCTACACCTTC,CASSPGGGLNYGYTF
TRBV29-1,few,TRBD1,TRBJ1-1,TGCAGCGTTGTTGGGCAGGGGGCGAAGGCTGAAGCTTTCTTT,CSVVGQGAKAEAFF
TRBV12-3/TRBV12-4,few,NA,TRBJ1-3,TGTGCCAGCAGCCCCCAGGGGACAGGAAACACCATATATTTT,CASSPQGTGNTIYF
TRBV7-9,few,NA,TRBJ2-7,TGTGCCAGCAGCCTTACAGTCGAGCAGTACTTC,CASSLTVEQYF
TRBV7-2,few,TRBD1,TRBJ2-4,TGTGCCAGCAGCTTAGCCGCAGGGGGCGGGGTCAAAAACATTCAGTACTTC,CASSLAAGGGVKNIQYF
TRBV6-2/TRBV6-3,NA,NA,TRBJ1-1,TGTGCCAGCAGTTACCCCCGGACAGAGCTTAAGAAGAACACTGAAGCTTTCTTT,CASSYPRTELKKNTEAFF
TRBV12-3/TRBV12-4,NA,TRBD1,TRBJ1-6,TGTGCCAGCAGCGGGGGACAGGCCCTCCACTTT,CASSGGQALHF
TRBV6-2/TRBV6-3,few,NA,TRBJ2-7,TGTGCCAGCAGTCACAATCACTTAGACGGAGTAGAGTACTTC,CASSHNHLDGVEYF
TRBV6-2/TRBV6-3,NA,NA,TRBJ1-4,TGTGCCAGCAGTCCCCCACCGCGGGCGGGGGGCGCATTCGTGGGAGGTGAAAAACTGTTTTTT,CASSPPPRAGGAFVGGEKLFF
TRBV15,NA,NA,TRBJ2-7,TGTGCCACCAGCGGGGCAGGGGAGACCTACGAGCAGTACTTC,CATSGAGETYEQYF
TRBV6-5,few,NA,TRBJ2-1,TGTGCCAGCAGTTACTCGGCGAGCTCCTACAATGAGCAGTTCTTC,CASSYSASSYNEQFF
TRBV20-1,NA,NA,TRBJ2-7,TGCAGTGCTAGCCTAGCTACCTACGAGCAGTACTTC,CSASLATYEQYF
TRBV24-1,NA,NA,TRBJ2-1,TGTGCCACCGGGTCCCGGCGCAATGAGCAGTTCTTC,CATGSRRNEQFF
TRBV11-2,NA,NA,TRBJ1-1,TGTGCCAGCAGCCCACACCCGGGGGCTAACACTGAAGCTTTCTTT,CASSPHPGANTEAFF
TRBV4-3,few,NA,TRBJ2-5,TGCGCCAGCAGCCAAGATGAGCCCCATGAGACCCAGTACTTC,CASSQDEPHETQYF
TRBV7-2,NA,NA,TRBJ2-5,TGTGCCAGCACCCTGCGGATGGCCCAAGAGACCCAGTACTTC,CASTLRMAQETQYF
TRBV10-3,NA,NA,TRBJ1-5,TGTGCCATCAGTGAGTCCCAGGGAGCTCAGCCCCAGCATTTT,CAISESQGAQPQHF
TRBV9,NA,TRBD1,TRBJ2-3,TGTGCCAGCAGCGTAAGACAGGGACGAACAGATACGCAGTATTTT,CASSVRQGRTDTQYF
TRBV20-1,few,NA,TRBJ2-1,TGCAGTGCTGGGTACGGAGGGGGAACTTACAATGAGCAGTTCTTC,CSAGYGGGTYNEQFF
TRBV5-1,NA,TRBD1,TRBJ2-2,TGCGCCAGCAGCCACGGACAGGTTAGCACCGGGGAGCTGTTTTTT,CASSHGQVSTGELFF
TRBV14,NA,TRBD2,TRBJ2-3,TGTGCCAGCAGCCAAGAAATTACGGCGGGGGGGCCGCGAGATACGCAGTATTTT,CASSQEITAGGPRDTQYF
TRBV12-3/TRBV12-4,NA,NA,TRBJ2-7,TGTGCCAGCTCCCTAACCGGGTCCAACTACGAGCAGTACTTC,CASSLTGSNYEQYF
TRBV5-1,NA,NA,TRBJ1-1,TGCGCCAGCAGCTCTTCTCTTTTAGGGGACACTGAAGCTTTCTTT,CASSSSLLGDTEAFF
TRBV20-1,few,TRBD2,TRBJ2-1,TGCAGTGCTTCTCACACTAGCGGACGCGTGGGTGAGCAGTTCTTC,CSASHTSGRVGEQFF
TRBV7-2,many,NA,TRBJ2-3,TGTGCCAGCAGCTTTTACACAGATACGCAGTATTTT,CASSFYTDTQYF
TRBV20-1,few,TRBD2,TRBJ2-1,TGCAGTGCGGGGAGGGCTAGCGGGGGCGCAAAGGCCAATGAGCAGTTCTTC,CSAGRASGGAKANEQFF
TRBV7-8,NA,NA,TRBJ2-7,TGTGCCAGCAGCTTAAGACAGGGACTCTCCTACGAGCAGTACTTC,CASSLRQGLSYEQYF
TRBV7-2,many,TRBD1,TRBJ1-1,TGTGCCAGCAGCATAGGACAGGGGAACACTGAAGCTTTCTTT,CASSIGQGNTEAFF